This is a list of T cell receptor beta chains from one sample in a study of monozygotic twins with inflammatory bowel disease. With the 5' RACE reads reprocessed, TCRdb shows one record per CDR3 protein and no DNA. This table lists a few hundred thousand distinct CDR3 sequences. Input material: blood. Source of these receptors: a human donor with ulcerative colitis or Crohn's disease, or a healthy co-twin of an affected twin (not recorded which). CDR3s include the opening cysteine and the closing phenylalanine or tryptophan.

v_gene: TRBV7-9
j_gene: TRBJ2-7
CDR3aa: CASSDYRGRYEQYF

v_gene: TRBV5-5
j_gene: TRBJ2-3
CDR3aa: CASSRGPASTDTQYF

v_gene: TRBV30
j_gene: TRBJ2-7
CDR3aa: CAWESGRLREGSYEQYF

v_gene: TRBV25-1
j_gene: TRBJ2-7
CDR3aa: CASTQAGYYEQYF

v_gene: TRBV5-5
j_gene: TRBJ1-1
CDR3aa: CASSPRIDTEAFF

v_gene: TRBV7-9
j_gene: TRBJ2-5
CDR3aa: CASAETGIQETQYF

v_gene: TRBV20-1
j_gene: TRBJ2-1
CDR3aa: CSAGGLGDNEQFF

v_gene: TRBV11-2
j_gene: TRBJ2-2
CDR3aa: CASSSTQRQNTGELFF

v_gene: TRBV6-6
j_gene: TRBJ1-2
CDR3aa: CASSLQTGSYGYTF

v_gene: TRBV2
j_gene: TRBJ2-1
CDR3aa: CASSEGTGWGEQFF

v_gene: TRBV5-1
j_gene: TRBJ1-6
CDR3aa: CASSLPGQGNSPLHF

v_gene: TRBV7-3
j_gene: TRBJ1-2
CDR3aa: CASSLLGQGAVGGYTF

v_gene: TRBV4-1
j_gene: TRBJ1-4
CDR3aa: CASSQATPGVKLFF

v_gene: TRBV30
j_gene: TRBJ1-1
CDR3aa: CAWSVVGAGTEAFF

v_gene: TRBV2
j_gene: TRBJ2-1
CDR3aa: CASSGVEDRLYNEQFF

v_gene: TRBV27
j_gene: TRBJ2-7
CDR3aa: CASRGGQHSYEQYF

v_gene: TRBV25-1
j_gene: TRBJ2-5
CDR3aa: CASSDYQETQYF

v_gene: TRBV7-2
j_gene: TRBJ1-5
CDR3aa: CASSLGWGASNQPQHF

v_gene: TRBV30
j_gene: TRBJ1-1
CDR3aa: CAWSGGTGNTEAFF